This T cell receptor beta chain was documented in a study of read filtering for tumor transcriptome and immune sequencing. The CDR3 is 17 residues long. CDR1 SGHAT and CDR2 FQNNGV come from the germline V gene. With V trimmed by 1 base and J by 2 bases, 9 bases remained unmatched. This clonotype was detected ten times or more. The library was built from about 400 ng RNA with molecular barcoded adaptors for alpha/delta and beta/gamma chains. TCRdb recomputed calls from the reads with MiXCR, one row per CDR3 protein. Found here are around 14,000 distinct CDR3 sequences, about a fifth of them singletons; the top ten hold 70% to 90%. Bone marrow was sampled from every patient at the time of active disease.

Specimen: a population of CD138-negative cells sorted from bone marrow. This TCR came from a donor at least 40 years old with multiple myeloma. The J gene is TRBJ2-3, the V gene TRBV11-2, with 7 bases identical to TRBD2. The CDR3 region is CASSLARTRVDTDTQYF. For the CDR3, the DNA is TGTGCCAGCAGCTTAGCCCGGACTAGAGTGGACACAGATACGCAGTATTTT.